The entry that follows covers one T cell receptor beta chain sequence. As yet, its antigen is unknown. This sample stems from a study of graft-versus-host responses after intestinal transplantation. V was clipped by 2 bases and J by 2 bases, with 8 bases between them. This CDR3 region has 14 residues. Germline CDR1 MNHEY, CDR2 SVGAGI. TCRdb keeps only in-frame clones here, not all; method: immunoSEQ multiplex PCR. The sample yields some 110,000 clones, about 92% seen once. This chain links TRBV6-5 with TRBJ2-3, with D possibly matching TRBD1 (6 bases). The clonotype comes from a human donor who was the organ donor for an intestinal transplant. Material: unstimulated CD4+ T cells sorted from spleen or lymph node cells, obtained before transplant. The CDR3 protein is CASSYGGHTDTQYF. Here the CDR3 DNA reads TGTGCCAGCAGTTACGGGGGCCACACAGATACGCAGTATTTT.